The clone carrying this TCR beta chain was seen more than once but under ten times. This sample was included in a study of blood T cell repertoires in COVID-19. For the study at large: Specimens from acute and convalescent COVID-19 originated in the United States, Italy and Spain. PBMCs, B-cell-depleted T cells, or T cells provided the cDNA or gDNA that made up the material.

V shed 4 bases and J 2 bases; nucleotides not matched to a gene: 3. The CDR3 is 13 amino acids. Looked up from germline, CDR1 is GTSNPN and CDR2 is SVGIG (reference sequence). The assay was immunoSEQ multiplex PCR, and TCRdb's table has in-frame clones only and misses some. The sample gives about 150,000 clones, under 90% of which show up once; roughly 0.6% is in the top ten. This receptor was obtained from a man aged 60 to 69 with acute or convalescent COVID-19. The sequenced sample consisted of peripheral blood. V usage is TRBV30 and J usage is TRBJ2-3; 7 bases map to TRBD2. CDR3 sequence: CAWTSGYTDTQYF. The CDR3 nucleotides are TGTGCCTGGACTAGCGGCTACACAGATACGCAGTATTTT.